The present TCR beta chain was sequenced within a study of shared clonotypes between healthy human individuals. The naive CD8 subset, CD45RO-negative cells positively selected for CCR7, excluded terminally differentiated effector memory CD45RA+ cells. Sequenced by immunoSEQ multiplex PCR; TCRdb stores in-frame clones only, minus some. The sample lists 1.5 million to 2.5 million clones, about 94% occurring once. Sequencing was carried out using naive CD8+ T cells sorted from blood. The clonotype originates from a man aged 18 to 35 in good health.

This chain's CDR3 is CASSQLAGLETQYF. The CDR3 bases are TGTGCCAGCAGCCAACTAGCGGGATTAGAGACCCAGTACTTC. The rearrangement joins TRBV13 to TRBJ2-5, with TRBD2 matching over 10 bases. CDR3 size: 14 residues. The germline gives CDR1 PRHDT, CDR2 FYEKMQ (reference sequence). The trim removed 5 bases at V and 4 bases at J, leaving 4 bases unmatched.